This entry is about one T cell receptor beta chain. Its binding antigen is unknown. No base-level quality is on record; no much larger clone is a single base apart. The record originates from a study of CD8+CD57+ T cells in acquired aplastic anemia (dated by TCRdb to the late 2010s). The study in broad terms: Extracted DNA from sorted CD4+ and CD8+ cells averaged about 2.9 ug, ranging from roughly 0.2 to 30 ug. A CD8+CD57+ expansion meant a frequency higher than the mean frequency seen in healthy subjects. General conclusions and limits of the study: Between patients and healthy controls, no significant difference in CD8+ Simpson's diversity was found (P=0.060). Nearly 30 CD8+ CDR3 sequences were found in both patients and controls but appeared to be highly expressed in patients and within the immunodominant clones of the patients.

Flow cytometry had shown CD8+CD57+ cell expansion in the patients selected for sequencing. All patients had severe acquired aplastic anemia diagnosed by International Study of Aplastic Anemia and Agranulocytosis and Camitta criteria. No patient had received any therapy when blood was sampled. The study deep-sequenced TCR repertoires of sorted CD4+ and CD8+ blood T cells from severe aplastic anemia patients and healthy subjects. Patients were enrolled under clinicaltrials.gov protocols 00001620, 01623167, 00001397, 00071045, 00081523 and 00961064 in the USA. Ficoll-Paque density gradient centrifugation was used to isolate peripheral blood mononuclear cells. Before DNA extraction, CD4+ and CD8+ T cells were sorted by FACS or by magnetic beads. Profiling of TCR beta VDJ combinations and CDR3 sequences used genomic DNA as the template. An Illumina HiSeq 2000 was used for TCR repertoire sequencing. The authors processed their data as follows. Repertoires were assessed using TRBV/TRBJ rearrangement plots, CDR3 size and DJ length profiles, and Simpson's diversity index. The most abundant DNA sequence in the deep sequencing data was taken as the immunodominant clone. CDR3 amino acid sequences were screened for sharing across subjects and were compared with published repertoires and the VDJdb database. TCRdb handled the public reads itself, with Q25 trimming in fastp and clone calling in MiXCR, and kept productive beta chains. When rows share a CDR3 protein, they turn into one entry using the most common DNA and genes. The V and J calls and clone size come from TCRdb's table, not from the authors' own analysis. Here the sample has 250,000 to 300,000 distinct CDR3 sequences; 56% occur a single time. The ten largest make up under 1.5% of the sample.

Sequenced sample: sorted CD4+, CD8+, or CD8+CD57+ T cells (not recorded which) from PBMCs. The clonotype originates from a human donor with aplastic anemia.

The DNA sequence is given as TGTGCCAGCAGCCGGGGGGGCAGAACCGGGGAGCTGTTTTTT. Translated, it reads CASSRGGRTGELFF. The chain couples TRBV7-8 to TRBJ2-2; 8 of the junction bases match TRBD2. The CDR3 spans 14 residues, from the cysteine through the phenylalanine. The DNA shown is the 42-base CDR3, in frame from base 1. V is trimmed back by 5 bases and J by 5 bases, and the junction contains 4 bases that no gene match accounts for. The CDR1 and CDR2 encoded by the germline V gene are SGHVS and FQNEAQ.